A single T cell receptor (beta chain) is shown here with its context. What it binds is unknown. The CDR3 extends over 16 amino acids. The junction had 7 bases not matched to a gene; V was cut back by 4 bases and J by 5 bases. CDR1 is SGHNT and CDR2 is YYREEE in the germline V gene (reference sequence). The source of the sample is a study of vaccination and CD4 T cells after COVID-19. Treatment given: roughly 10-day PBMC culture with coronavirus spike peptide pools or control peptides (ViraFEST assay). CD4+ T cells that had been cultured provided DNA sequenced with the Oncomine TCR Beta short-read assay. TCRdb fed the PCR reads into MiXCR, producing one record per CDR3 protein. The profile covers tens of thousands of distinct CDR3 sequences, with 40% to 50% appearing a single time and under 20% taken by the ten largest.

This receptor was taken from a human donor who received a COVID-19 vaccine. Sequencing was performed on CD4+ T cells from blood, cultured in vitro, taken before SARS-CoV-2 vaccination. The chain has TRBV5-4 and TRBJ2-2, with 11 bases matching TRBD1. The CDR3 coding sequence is TGTGCCAGCAGCGAATGGGGACAGGGGGGGACCGGGGAGCTGTTTTTT. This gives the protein CASSEWGQGGTGELFF.